The 22 T cell receptor beta chains reported below all come from one sample, sequenced in a study of blood T cell repertoires in COVID-19. Assay: immunoSEQ multiplex PCR; the TCRdb copy retains only in-frame clones and omits some. The profile covers about 280,000 clones, with roughly nine tenths appearing a single time and roughly 8% taken by the ten largest. Input material: peripheral blood. All receptors come from a man aged 35 to 55 with active or convalescent COVID-19.

The chain couples TRBV10-3 to TRBJ2-7, with D perhaps matching TRBD2 (5 bases). In germline, CDR1 is ENHRY, CDR2 SYGVKD. Deletions cut 8 bases from V and 0 bases from J, with 14 bases between. The length of the CDR3 is 14 residues. The CDR3 nucleotides read TGTGCCATCCCCCGGGGTGAGCGCTCCTACGAGCAGTACTTC. Translation gives CAIPRGERSYEQYF.

This clone was seen once. The rearrangement uses TRBV20-1 and TRBJ2-7, with 8 bases that match TRBD1. The J segment lost 5 bases and the V segment lost 3 bases, leaving 12 bases of the junction unmatched. The CDR3 spans 15 residues. The germline V gene encodes CDR1 DFQATT and CDR2 SNEGSKA (reference sequence). This CDR3 is CSASETDRVVHEQYF. The CDR3 nucleotides are TGCAGTGCTAGTGAGACGGACAGGGTAGTTCACGAGCAGTACTTC.

Only one count was recorded for this clone. The V and J genes are TRBV11-2 and TRBJ1-2; D perhaps matches TRBD1 (6 bases). Trimming stripped 1 base from V and 6 bases from J, with 9 bases between. The CDR3 loop spans 13 amino acids. The germline V gene encodes CDR1 SGHAT and CDR2 FQNNGV. This CDR3 reads CASSLGAGDGYTF. The CDR3 DNA is TGTGCCAGCAGCTTAGGTGCAGGGGATGGCTACACCTTC.

The chain links TRBV9 to TRBJ2-6, with D hard to call. Trimming shortened V by 4 bases and J by 5 bases, and 7 bases separated the two germline ends. The germline V gene encodes CDR1 SGDLS and CDR2 YYNGEE. The CDR3 covers 13 residues. The CDR3 sequence: CASSTSWANVLTF. CDR3 in DNA: TGTGCCAGCAGCACCAGTTGGGCCAACGTCCTGACTTTC.

This clone occurred a few times. The chain carries TRBV19 and TRBJ2-4; 7 nucleotides line up with TRBD1. Per the germline V gene, CDR1 is LNHDA and CDR2 is SQIVND (reference sequence). The CDR3 is made up of 15 amino acids. Unmatched junction bases numbered 8, after V lost 1 base and J lost 8 bases. CDR3 nucleotides: TGTGCCAGTAGTATAGCCGCCCACAGGGGTGACATTCAGTACTTC. This sequence encodes CASSIAAHRGDIQYF.

The chain has TRBV5-5 and TRBJ1-3; maybe TRBD1 (6 bases). Per the germline V gene, CDR1 is SGHKS and CDR2 is YYEKEE (reference sequence). V lost 3 bases and J lost 0, with 7 bases in between. The CDR3 is made up of 14 amino acids. The CDR3 reads CASSWDISGNTIYF. In DNA form, the CDR3 reads TGTGCCAGCAGCTGGGACATCTCTGGAAACACCATATATTTT.

This chain uses TRBV7-9 with TRBJ2-3; 11 bases are a match to TRBD2. V gave up 5 bases and J gave up 6 bases; unmatched junction bases: 4. There are 14 residues in the CDR3. Germline lookup yields CDR1 SEHNR and CDR2 FQNEAQ (reference sequence). The CDR3, as DNA: TGTGCCAGCAGCCCTACTAGCGGGAGCGATACGCAGTATTTT. As protein: CASSPTSGSDTQYF.

The count of this clone is one. The V and J genes are TRBV5-4 and TRBJ2-7, with TRBD2 matching 7 bases. The CDR3 length is 17 residues. CDR1 and CDR2 from the germline V gene are SGHNT and YYREEE (reference sequence). V gave up 4 bases and J gave up 5 bases; unmatched junction bases: 18. Here the CDR3 reads CASSQTPLGAGDDEQYF. DNA of the CDR3: TGTGCCAGCAGCCAAACCCCCCTTGGTGCGGGGGACGACGAGCAGTACTTC.

The V gene is TRBV27, the J gene TRBJ1-2; D gene ambiguous. V lost 5 bases and J lost 4, with 11 bases in between. The CDR3 spans 13 residues. Germline CDR1 MNHEY, CDR2 SMNVEV (reference sequence). The CDR3 DNA sequence: TGTGCCAGCAGTACAGACGGAATCTATGGCTACACCTTC. Translation gives CASSTDGIYGYTF.

The rearrangement joins TRBV11-2 to TRBJ2-7; 8 bases are a match to TRBD2. V lost 2 bases and J lost 2; bases outside the gene matches: 14. Germline-derived CDR1 and CDR2 are SGHAT and FQNNGV. This CDR3 is 18 amino acids long. CDR3 in amino acids: CASSLKPLGRGAPYEQYF. In nucleotides, the CDR3 is TGTGCCAGCAGCTTAAAACCCCTAGGGCGGGGGGCCCCCTACGAGCAGTACTTC. Full variable domain (remainder filled in from reference TRBV11-2 and TRBJ2-7): EAGVAQSPRYKIIEKRQSVAFWCNPISGHATLYWYQQILGQGPKLLIQFQNNGVVDDSQLPKDRFSAERLKGVDSTLKIQPAKLEDSAVYLCASSLKPLGRGAPYEQYFGPGTRLTVT.

The V gene is TRBV24-1, the J gene TRBJ1-5; D might be TRBD1 (5 bases). Germline CDR1 KGHDR, CDR2 SFDVKD. V was pared by 7 bases and J by 7 bases, with 13 bases between. The CDR3 totals 13 residues. The CDR3 loop is CATSLQGMQPQHF. In DNA, the CDR3 is TGTGCCACCAGCCTTCAGGGTATGCAGCCCCAGCATTTT.

The CDR3 is CASSGDLRTYGYTF. The CDR3 DNA reads as TGTGCCAGCAGTGGCGACCTCCGGACATATGGCTACACCTTC. The chain couples TRBV6-2 or TRBV6-3 to TRBJ1-2, with D perhaps matching TRBD1 (5 bases). The germline gives CDR1 MNHEY, CDR2 SVGEGT. The V gene lost 5 bases and the J gene lost 5 bases, with 15 bases spanning the gap. The CDR3 length is 14 residues.

CDR3 protein: CASRGRQGNTGELFF. The CDR3 DNA sequence: TGTGCCAGCAGGGGGAGACAGGGCAACACCGGGGAGCTGTTTTTT. The V gene is TRBV6-5, the J gene TRBJ2-2; 7 positions match TRBD1. The CDR3 consists of 15 residues. Looked up from germline, CDR1 is MNHEY and CDR2 is SVGAGI. With V trimmed by 6 bases and J by 2 bases, 6 bases remained unmatched.

The genes are TRBV7-2 and TRBJ1-1; TRBD1 is a possible D gene (6 bases). CDR3 length: 13 residues. Germline assignment: CDR1 SGHTA and CDR2 FQGNSA. V was clipped by 2 bases and J by 6 bases, with 10 bases between them. The CDR3 loop is CASSLRQEAEAFF. The CDR3 nucleotides read TGTGCCAGCAGCTTACGACAGGAGGCTGAAGCTTTCTTT.

The chain links TRBV4-1 to TRBJ1-4, with D unresolved. V was trimmed by 5 bases and J by 3 bases, leaving 16 bases between them. Germline CDR1 MGHRA, CDR2 YSYEKL. This CDR3 contains 16 residues. In nucleotides, the CDR3 is TGCGCCAGCAGCTCCTCGGACCGGACTCCTAATGAAAAACTGTTTTTT. This codes for CASSSSDRTPNEKLFF.

The V call is TRBV5-1, the J call TRBJ1-1; TRBD1 might be the D (6 bases). The CDR3 spans 15 residues. Trimming shortened V by 0 bases and J by 3 bases, and 12 bases separated the two germline ends. Germline CDR1 and CDR2: SGHRS and YFSETQ. CDR3 region: CASSLDRAGDTEAFF. In DNA form, the CDR3 reads TGCGCCAGCAGCTTGGACAGGGCGGGGGACACTGAAGCTTTCTTT.

This clone was seen a single time. The chain joins TRBV5-4 to TRBJ2-7; TRBD1 matches 9 bases. V trimming: 4 bases; J trimming: 5 bases; junction bases outside the gene matches: 7. Germline-derived CDR1 and CDR2 are SGHNT and YYREEE (reference sequence). The CDR3 totals 14 residues. CDR3 in DNA: TGTGCCAGCAGCCCGGGGACAGGGAGCAACGAGCAGTACTTC. This encodes CASSPGTGSNEQYF.

The chain carries TRBV9 and TRBJ2-7; 13 nucleotides align to TRBD2. Trimming took 1 base from V and 6 from J; bases not matched to a gene: 4. Germline CDR1 reads SGDLS; CDR2 reads YYNGEE. The CDR3 sequence is 15 residues long. CDR3 DNA sequence: TGTGCCAGCAGCGTATCGGGACTAGCGGGAACCGAGCAGTACTTC. As protein: CASSVSGLAGTEQYF.

This clone turned up a few times. The chain employs TRBV10-1 and TRBJ1-1; 8 bases are a match to TRBD1. After removal of 4 bases from V and 6 bases from J, the junction contained 7 bases not matched to a gene. This CDR3 region has 14 residues. Germline values: CDR1 WNHNN, CDR2 SYGVQD (reference sequence). The CDR3 loop reads CASSAAGGDSEAFF. CDR3 nucleotides: TGCGCCAGCAGTGCCGCAGGGGGCGATTCTGAAGCTTTCTTT.

The V and J genes are TRBV7-9 and TRBJ1-6, with 7 bases lining up with TRBD1. CDR3 length: 13 residues. The V gene's germline CDR1 is SEHNR and CDR2 FQNEAQ (reference sequence). V shed 5 bases and J 9 bases; nucleotides not matched to a gene: 4. The CDR3 protein is CASSRQGGSPLHF. CDR3 in DNA: TGTGCCAGCAGCCGACAGGGAGGTTCACCCCTCCACTTT.

Points on this clone: Other DNA sequences within the sample encode an identical CDR3. CDR3 sequence: CASSPPTGDTEAFF. In DNA form, the CDR3 reads TGTGCCAGCAGCCCCCCGACAGGGGACACTGAAGCTTTCTTT. The chain joins TRBV9 to TRBJ1-1, with 8 bases fitting TRBD1. The germline CDR1 and CDR2 sequences are SGDLS and YYNGEE. Trimming at V came to 4 bases and at J to 3 bases, leaving 5 bases not matched to a gene. This CDR3 comprises 14 residues.

This CDR3 is CASNPGSSYNSPLHF. CDR3 coding DNA: TGTGCCAGCAACCCCGGGAGCTCCTATAATTCACCCCTCCACTTT. This chain connects TRBV2 to TRBJ1-6, with D uncertain. Germline V gene data show CDR1 as SNHLY and CDR2 as FYNNEI. The length of the CDR3 is 15 residues. Deletions cut 7 bases from V and 0 bases from J, with 10 bases between.